The subject of this entry is one T cell receptor beta chain. In the authors' methods: Estimation of nucleated cell counts relied on the amplification of reference gene primers. Sequencing used immunoSEQ multiplex PCR; TCRdb keeps in-frame clones, though not all of them. V and J calls plus clone size are reproduced from that table; the DNA served to infer D and trimming. Of more than 110,000 clones listed, around 88% are singletons. The record originates from a study of blood T cell repertoires in COVID-19. Turning to the study itself: Acute and convalescent COVID-19 specimens originated in the United States, Italy and Spain. T cells, B-cell-depleted T cells, or PBMCs provided the cDNA or gDNA that served as material.

The sample taken for sequencing was peripheral blood. The clonotype was recovered from a man aged 55 to 70 with active or convalescent COVID-19.

The DNA for the CDR3 is TGTGCCATCAGTGATAGTAGGCTAGCGGGAGCGGGAGATACGCAGTATTTT. Its translation is CAISDSRLAGAGDTQYF. The chain links TRBV10-3 to TRBJ2-3; TRBD2 matches 10 bases. The germline gives CDR1 ENHRY, CDR2 SYGVKD. Losses at the gene ends were 3 bases for V and 5 bases for J; bases not matched to a gene: 11. The CDR3 has 17 residues.